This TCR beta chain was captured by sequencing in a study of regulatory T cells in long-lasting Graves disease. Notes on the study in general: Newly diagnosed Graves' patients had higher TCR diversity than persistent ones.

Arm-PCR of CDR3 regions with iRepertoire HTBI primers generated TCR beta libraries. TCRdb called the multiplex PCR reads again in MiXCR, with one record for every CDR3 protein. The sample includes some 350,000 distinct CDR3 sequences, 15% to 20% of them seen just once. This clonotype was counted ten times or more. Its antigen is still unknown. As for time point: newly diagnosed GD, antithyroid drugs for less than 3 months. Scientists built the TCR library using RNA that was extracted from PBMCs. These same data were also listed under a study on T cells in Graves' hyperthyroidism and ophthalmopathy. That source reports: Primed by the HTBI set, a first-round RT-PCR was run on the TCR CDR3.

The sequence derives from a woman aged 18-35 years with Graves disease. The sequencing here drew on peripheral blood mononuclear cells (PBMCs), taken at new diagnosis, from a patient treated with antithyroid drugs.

The CDR3 DNA is TGCGCCAGCGGAGGTCGCCGCACAGATACGCAGTATTTT. Amino acid sequence: CASGGRRTDTQYF. The chain is built from TRBV10-2 and TRBJ2-3; tentatively, D is TRBD2 (5 bases). The length of the CDR3 is 13 residues. CDR1 is WSHSY and CDR2 is SAAADI in the germline V gene. The germline V and J ends were trimmed by 8 bases and 1 base, with 10 bases remaining between them.